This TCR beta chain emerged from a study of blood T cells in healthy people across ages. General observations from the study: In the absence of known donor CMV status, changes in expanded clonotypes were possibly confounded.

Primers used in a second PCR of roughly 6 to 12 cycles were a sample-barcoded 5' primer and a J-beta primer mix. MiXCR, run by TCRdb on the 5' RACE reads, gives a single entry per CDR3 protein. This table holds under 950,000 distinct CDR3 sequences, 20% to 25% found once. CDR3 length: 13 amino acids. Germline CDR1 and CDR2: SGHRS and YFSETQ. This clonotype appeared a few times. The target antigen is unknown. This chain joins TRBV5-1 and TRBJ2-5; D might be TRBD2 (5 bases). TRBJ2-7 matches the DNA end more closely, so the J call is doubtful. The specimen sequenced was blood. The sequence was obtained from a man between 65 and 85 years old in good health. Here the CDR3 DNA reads TGCGCCAGCAGCCTAGCAGGTAACAACGAGCAGTACTTC. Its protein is CASSLAGNNEQYF.